This T cell receptor (beta chain) emerged from a study of blood T cell repertoires in COVID-19. The repertoire was sequenced with immunoSEQ multiplex PCR; TCRdb's copy has only in-frame clones and lacks some. This repertoire shows approximately 230,000 clones, approximately 79% found once; its top ten account for 4.9%. The length of the CDR3 is 14 residues. CDR1 is MGHRA and CDR2 is YSYEKL in the germline V gene. V was cut by 1 base and J by 3 bases, with 8 bases left in between. The J gene is TRBJ2-3, the V gene TRBV4-1; D unresolved. The specimen sequenced was peripheral blood. This sequence was found in a woman older than 75 with active or convalescent COVID-19. The CDR3 region has the DNA TGCGCCAGCAGCCAAGGTGGCCAAACAGATACGCAGTATTTT. Encoded protein: CASSQGGQTDTQYF.